The rows below give T cell receptor beta chains drawn from one sample of a study of blood T cell repertoires in COVID-19. Some clones are missing from TCRdb's copy, which holds only in-frame ones; the method was immunoSEQ multiplex PCR. The table includes approximately 220,000 clones, 83% detected once. The sample consisted of PBMCs or T cells enriched from blood (not recorded which). All receptors derive from a woman aged 50 to 65 who had been exposed to COVID-19. The CDR3 runs from the conserved cysteine through the conserved F or W. The D gene is left open where the match is weak. Part of the rows lack a size; the others show once, few, many or a class for expanded clones.

J gene | D gene | CDR3 length | V gene | clone size | CDR3 protein | CDR3 DNA
TRBJ1-6 | - | 14 | TRBV6-5 | - | CASLRREGNSPLHF | TGTGCCAGCCTCCGGAGGGAGGGCAATTCACCCCTCCACTTT
TRBJ2-7 | TRBD2 | 14 | TRBV6-5 | few | CASTLVAGPYEQYF | TGTGCCAGCACTCTAGTAGCGGGGCCCTACGAGCAGTACTTC
TRBJ1-2 | - | 13 | TRBV2 | few | CASTEGGVYGYTF | TGTGCCAGCACGGAAGGGGGGGTCTATGGCTACACCTTC
TRBJ2-7 | - | 14 | TRBV5-1 | - | CASSLSGGLYEQYF | TGCGCCAGCAGCTTATCTGGGGGCTTATACGAGCAGTACTTC
TRBJ2-1 | - | 13 | TRBV7-7 | few | CASSLDSHNEQFF | TGTGCCAGCAGCCTGGACAGCCACAATGAGCAGTTCTTC
TRBJ2-7 | TRBD2 | 15 | TRBV4-1 | - | CASSQTSGGLYEQYF | TGCGCCAGCAGCCAAACTAGCGGGGGGCTTTACGAGCAGTACTTC
TRBJ1-2 | TRBD1 | 13 | TRBV28 | - | CASSLTGEYGYTF | TGTGCCAGCAGTCTCACAGGGGAGTATGGCTACACCTTC
TRBJ1-2 | - | 12 | TRBV3-1/TRBV3-2 | - | CASSHELYGYTF | TGTGCCAGCAGCCACGAACTCTATGGCTACACCTTC
TRBJ2-7 | TRBD2 | 14 | TRBV7-8 | once | CASSLVAGGYEQYF | TGTGCCAGCAGCTTAGTAGCGGGAGGCTACGAGCAGTACTTC
TRBJ2-7 | TRBD1 | 15 | TRBV6-1 | - | CASSEMTGGSYEQYF | TGTGCCAGCAGTGAAATGACAGGGGGGTCCTACGAGCAGTACTTC
TRBJ2-1 | - | 14 | TRBV5-1 | - | CASSLEGPPDEQFF | TGCGCCAGCAGCTTGGAGGGGCCCCCCGATGAGCAGTTCTTC